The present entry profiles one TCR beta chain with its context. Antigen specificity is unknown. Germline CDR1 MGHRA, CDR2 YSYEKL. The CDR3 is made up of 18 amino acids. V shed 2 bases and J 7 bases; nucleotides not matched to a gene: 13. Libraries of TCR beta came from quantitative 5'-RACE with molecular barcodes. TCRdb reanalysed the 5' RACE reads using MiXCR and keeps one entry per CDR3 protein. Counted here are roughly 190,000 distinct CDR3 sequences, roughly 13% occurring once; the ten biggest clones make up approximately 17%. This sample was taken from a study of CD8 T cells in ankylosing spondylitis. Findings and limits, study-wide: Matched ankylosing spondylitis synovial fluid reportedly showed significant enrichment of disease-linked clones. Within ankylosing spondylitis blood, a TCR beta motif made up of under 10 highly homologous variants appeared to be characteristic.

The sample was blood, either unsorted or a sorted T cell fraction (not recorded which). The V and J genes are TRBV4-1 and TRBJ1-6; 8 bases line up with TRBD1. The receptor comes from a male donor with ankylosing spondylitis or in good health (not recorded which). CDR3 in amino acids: CASSQTRTGSFPNSPLHF. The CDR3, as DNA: TGCGCCAGCAGCCAAACCCGGACAGGGTCCTTTCCCAATTCACCCCTCCACTTT.